The 17 T cell receptor beta chains listed next were all sequenced from one sample in a study of response to subunit inactivated influenza vaccine. TCRdb reprocessed the RT-PCR reads via MiXCR and lists one record per CDR3 protein. The sample lists around 790,000 distinct CDR3 sequences, around 20% occurring once. The input for sequencing was PBMCs from blood, taken around 5 days after vaccination. The source of these receptors is a man in his fifties or sixties who received an inactivated influenza vaccine.

This clonotype has more than one count but fewer than ten. The J gene is TRBJ1-2, the V gene TRBV24-1, with 8 positions matching TRBD1. Germline CDR1 reads KGHDR; CDR2 reads SFDVKD. The CDR3 totals 15 residues. J lost 4 bases, V lost 4 bases, and 7 bases had no gene match. The CDR3 region has the DNA TGTGCCACCAGTGACCCCGGACAGGGAATCTATGGCTACACCTTC. It specifies CATSDPGQGIYGYTF.

This clonotype has more than one count but fewer than ten. The rearrangement uses TRBV7-2 and TRBJ1-4, with TRBD1 as a possible D gene (6 bases). Per the germline V gene, CDR1 is SGHTA and CDR2 is FQGNSA. The CDR3 totals 13 residues. V gave up 3 bases and J gave up 10 bases, with 12 bases separating them. CDR3 amino acids: CASSLDSGGKLFF. For the CDR3, the DNA is TGTGCCAGCAGCTTGGACAGTGGGGGAAAACTGTTTTTT.

Comments on this clonotype: A much larger clonotype is one base distant, so this may be a read error. The J gene is TRBJ2-7, the V gene TRBV29-1; TRBD1 is a possible D gene (6 bases). CDR1 is SQVTM, CDR2 ANQGSEA, per germline. CDR3 length: 14 amino acids. The CDR3 reads CSVETRGSSYEQHF. The DNA for the CDR3 is TGCAGCGTTGAAACGAGGGGGAGCTCCTACGAGCAGCACTTC.

The table lists this clonotype with a few counts. This chain joins TRBV6-2 or TRBV6-3 and TRBJ2-7; TRBD2 agrees at 10 bases. Trimming at V came to 5 bases and at J to 2 bases, leaving 6 bases not matched to a gene. The CDR3 contains 15 residues. CDR1 and CDR2 (germline): MNHEY, SVGEGT. CDR3 nucleotides: TGTGCCAGCAGTCAAACGGGACTAGCGACCTACGAGCAGTACTTC. Its translation is CASSQTGLATYEQYF.

The J gene is TRBJ1-2, the V gene TRBV30; D gene uncertain. This CDR3 has 13 amino acids. Trimming took off 0 bases at V and 8 bases at J, with 13 bases between the two ends. The V gene's germline CDR1 is GTSNPN and CDR2 SVGIG (reference sequence). The CDR3 region has the DNA TGTGCCTGGAGTGTACGAGGAGTCGAAGGCTACACCTTC. Its protein is CAWSVRGVEGYTF.

This clonotype was observed a handful of times. This chain uses TRBV5-1 with TRBJ1-1, with 8 bases fitting TRBD1. CDR3 length equals 14 residues. Germline lookup yields CDR1 SGHRS and CDR2 YFSETQ. Unmatched junction bases numbered 8, after V lost 4 bases and J lost 6 bases. CDR3 nucleotide sequence: TGCGCCAGCAGCACGGGACAGGCGCGACCTGAAGCTTTCTTT. Translated: CASSTGQARPEAFF.

The chain combines TRBV20-1 with TRBJ2-7, with TRBD2 as a possible D gene (7 bases). The V and J ends lost 0 bases and 0 bases respectively, with 15 bases between them. CDR3 length: 16 residues. Germline CDR1 and CDR2: DFQATT and SNEGSKA (reference sequence). The DNA of the CDR3 is TGCAGTGCTAGAGATGGGGGGGGCTTTTACTCCTACGAGCAGTACTTC. It is translated as CSARDGGGFYSYEQYF.

The chain carries TRBV18 and TRBJ1-2, with 10 nucleotides matching TRBD1. Germline-derived CDR1 and CDR2 are KGHSH and LQKENI. V shed 1 base and J 0 bases; nucleotides not matched to a gene: 2. The length of the CDR3 is 16 residues. CDR3 region: CASSPRTGGTNYGYTF. DNA of the CDR3: TGTGCCAGCTCACCACGGACAGGGGGAACTAACTATGGCTACACCTTC.

This clonotype was counted only a few times. This sequence joins TRBV6-1 and TRBJ2-3; possible D gene TRBD2, 6 bases. V lost 7 bases, J lost 2 bases, and 13 bases lay in between. The CDR3 spans 14 residues. From germline, CDR1 is MNHNS and CDR2 SASEGT. CDR3 sequence reads: CASKKWGDTDTQYF. The CDR3 DNA follows: TGTGCCAGCAAGAAGTGGGGGGACACAGATACGCAGTATTTT.

The chain uses TRBV12-3 or TRBV12-4 and TRBJ2-3; the D gene is possibly TRBD2 (6 bases). This CDR3 is built from 16 residues. V lost 4 bases to trimming and J lost 2 bases, with 16 bases between them. This CDR3 is CASSYRDSPDTDTQYF. In DNA form, the CDR3 reads TGTGCCAGCAGTTATCGGGACTCACCAGACACAGATACGCAGTATTTT.

This clonotype has a count of ten or more. The chain employs TRBV20-1 and TRBJ2-1, with 12 bases identical to TRBD1. The CDR3 has 14 amino acids. Per germline, CDR1 DFQATT and CDR2 SNEGSKA (reference sequence). The DNA for the CDR3 is TGCACCGTTCGGGACAGGGGGCCGTACAATGAGCAGTTCTTC. Translated: CTVRDRGPYNEQFF.

The gene calls are TRBV5-1 and TRBJ2-1; possibly TRBD1 for D (6 bases). Germline-derived CDR1 and CDR2 are SGHRS and YFSETQ. V was pared by 0 bases and J by 5 bases, with 12 bases between. The length of the CDR3 is 15 residues. CDR3 loop: CASSLAGTTDNEQFF. The CDR3 nucleotides are TGCGCCAGCAGCTTGGCCGGGACAACAGACAATGAGCAGTTCTTC. Combining the CDR3 with reference TRBV5-1 and TRBJ2-1 gives the whole variable domain KAGVTQTPRYLIKTRGQQVTLSCSPISGHRSVSWYQQTPGQGLQFLFEYFSETQRNKGNFPGRFSGRQFSNSRSEMNVSTLELGDSALYLCASSLAGTTDNEQFFGPGTRLTVL.

The table lists this clonotype with a few counts. The genes are TRBV7-9 and TRBJ1-2; D may be TRBD1 (6 bases). Looked up from germline, CDR1 is SEHNR and CDR2 is FQNEAQ (reference sequence). Trimming removed 11 bases from V and 4 bases from J, with 23 bases in between. The CDR3 spans 15 residues. In DNA form, the CDR3 reads TGTGCCTCTTCCCTTGGGGGCGCCTTTGGCTATGGCTACACCTTC. Protein sequence: CASSLGGAFGYGYTF. The whole variable domain, filled in from reference TRBV7-9 and TRBJ1-2, reads DTGVSQNPRHKITKRGQNVTFRCDPISEHNRLYWYRQTLGQGPEFLTYFQNEAQLEKSRLLSDRFSAERPKGSFSTLEIQRTEQGDSAMYLCASSLGGAFGYGYTFGSGTRLTVV.

Only a few counts were recorded for this clonotype. The V gene is TRBV7-9, the J gene TRBJ1-4; 10 bases align to TRBD1. This CDR3 is built from 15 residues. Germline CDR1 and CDR2: SEHNR and FQNEAQ (reference sequence). Trimming took 8 bases from V and 7 from J; bases not matched to a gene: 10. The DNA of the CDR3 is TGTGCCAGCGCATCGACAGGGGGCCGAAGTGAAAAACTGTTTTTT. Translating gives CASASTGGRSEKLFF. Drawing the rest from reference TRBV7-9 and TRBJ1-4, the complete variable domain is DTGVSQNPRHKITKRGQNVTFRCDPISEHNRLYWYRQTLGQGPEFLTYFQNEAQLEKSRLLSDRFSAERPKGSFSTLEIQRTEQGDSAMYLCASASTGGRSEKLFFGSGTQLSVL.

This clonotype was counted only a few times. The chain couples TRBV5-4 to TRBJ2-3; D might be TRBD2 (5 bases). The CDR3 contains 15 residues. The V gene lost 1 base and the J gene lost 0 bases, with 9 bases spanning the gap. Germline CDR1 SGHNT, CDR2 YYREEE (reference sequence). CDR3 nucleotides: TGTGCCAGCAGCTTGCGGTGGACTAGCACAGATACGCAGTATTTT. This sequence encodes CASSLRWTSTDTQYF. The variable domain in full, with the rest retrieved from reference TRBV5-4 and TRBJ2-3, is ETGVTQSPTHLIKTRGQQVTLRCSSQSGHNTVSWYQQALGQGPQFIFQYYREEENGRGNFPPRFSGLQFPNYSSELNVNALELDDSALYLCASSLRWTSTDTQYFGPGTRLTVL.

The genes are TRBV6-2 or TRBV6-3 and TRBJ2-3, with 12 bases aligning to TRBD1. The CDR3 contains 22 residues. Per the germline V gene, CDR1 is MNHEY and CDR2 is SVGEGT. Germline trimming cut 0 bases from V and 2 bases from J; bases unmatched to any gene: 18. The chain's CDR3 is CASSYSNGLGTGGVGVTDTQYF. CDR3 bases: TGTGCCAGCAGTTACTCGAATGGGCTTGGGACAGGGGGCGTAGGGGTCACAGATACGCAGTATTTT.

This clonotype occurred many times. Here the CDR3 reads CASSYWRGARYNEQFF. CDR3 in DNA: TGTGCCAGCAGTTACTGGCGGGGGGCGAGATACAATGAGCAGTTCTTC. This chain links TRBV6-5 with TRBJ2-1; 8 bases agree with TRBD2. Germline V gene data show CDR1 as MNHEY and CDR2 as SVGAGI. The CDR3 runs to 16 residues. V dropped 1 base and J dropped 4; count of bases not matched to a gene: 6.